The rows below give T cell receptor beta chains drawn from one sample of a study of T-cell reconstitution after alpha-beta-depleted transplantation in children. TCRdb itself ran the PCR reads through MiXCR, one entry per CDR3 protein. The repertoire holds about 900,000 distinct CDR3 sequences, with about 29% as singletons. The sample was PBMCs, mostly from graft donor cells, taken 360 days after TCRalphabeta/CD19-depleted stem cell transplant. The receptors stem from a boy under three years old who had a stem cell transplant for SCID, so the T cells may come from the graft donor. The CDR3 runs from the conserved cysteine through the conserved F or W. D genes are given only for firm matches. Rows may omit the clone size; those that give it use once, few, many or a size class.

d_gene: TRBD2
v_gene: TRBV7-2
len: 16
abundance: NA
j_gene: TRBJ2-1
CDR3nt: TGTGCCAGCAGCCGTAGCGGGGGAAGTTCCTACAATGAGCAGTTCTTC
CDR3aa: CASSRSGGSSYNEQFF

d_gene: NA
v_gene: TRBV30
len: 14
abundance: NA
j_gene: TRBJ2-6
CDR3nt: TGTGCCTGGACCCCCGGGGCTGGGGCCAACGTCCTGACTTTC
CDR3aa: CAWTPGAGANVLTF

d_gene: NA
v_gene: TRBV6-1
len: 14
abundance: few
j_gene: TRBJ1-1
CDR3nt: TGTGCCAGCAATACAGCATCAGGGTTCACTGAAGCTTTCTTT
CDR3aa: CASNTASGFTEAFF

d_gene: NA
v_gene: TRBV7-8
len: 14
abundance: few
j_gene: TRBJ2-7
CDR3nt: TGTGCCAGCAGCAAAGAACCCGTAGGGTACGAGCAGTACTTC
CDR3aa: CASSKEPVGYEQYF

d_gene: TRBD1
v_gene: TRBV6-1
len: 14
abundance: many
j_gene: TRBJ2-3
CDR3nt: TGTGCCAGCAGCCTACAGGGGGGCACAGATACGCAGTATTTT
CDR3aa: CASSLQGGTDTQYF

d_gene: TRBD2
v_gene: TRBV20-1
len: 17
abundance: NA
j_gene: TRBJ2-1
CDR3nt: TGCAGTGCTAGAGATCTGCCGGGACTAGCGGCCTACAATGAGCAGTTCTTC
CDR3aa: CSARDLPGLAAYNEQFF

d_gene: NA
v_gene: TRBV12-3/TRBV12-4
len: 15
abundance: NA
j_gene: TRBJ2-5
CDR3nt: TGTGCCAGCAGGAAAACCCCAAGGTTCCAAGAGACCCAGTACTTC
CDR3aa: CASRKTPRFQETQYF

d_gene: NA
v_gene: TRBV5-1
len: 13
abundance: few
j_gene: TRBJ1-1
CDR3nt: TGCGCCAGCAGCGTGGCGAAGAACACTGAAGCTTTCTTT
CDR3aa: CASSVAKNTEAFF

d_gene: TRBD2
v_gene: TRBV11-2
len: 17
abundance: NA
j_gene: TRBJ2-3
CDR3nt: TGTGCCAGCAGCTTAGAGGGACTAGCGGGGGGCACAGATACGCAGTATTTT
CDR3aa: CASSLEGLAGGTDTQYF

d_gene: TRBD2
v_gene: TRBV7-6
len: 14
abundance: NA
j_gene: TRBJ2-7
CDR3nt: TGTGCCAGCTCGGAGGCGGGGGTGCCCTACGAGCAGTACTTC
CDR3aa: CASSEAGVPYEQYF

d_gene: TRBD1
v_gene: TRBV28
len: 17
abundance: NA
j_gene: TRBJ2-1
CDR3nt: TGTGCCAGCAGTAACCTTTGGGGACAGGGGAAAAGAAATGAGCAGTTCTTC
CDR3aa: CASSNLWGQGKRNEQFF

d_gene: NA
v_gene: TRBV29-1
len: 13
abundance: NA
j_gene: TRBJ2-2
CDR3nt: TGCAGCGCCCCCGCCCCGGGGACCGGGGAGCTGTTTTTT
CDR3aa: CSAPAPGTGELFF

d_gene: NA
v_gene: TRBV7-2
len: 15
abundance: NA
j_gene: TRBJ1-1
CDR3nt: TGTGCCAGCAGCTTAGGGGGGAGGGGCCGGACTGAAGCTTTCTTT
CDR3aa: CASSLGGRGRTEAFF

d_gene: NA
v_gene: TRBV4-3
len: 15
abundance: few
j_gene: TRBJ2-7
CDR3nt: TGCGCCAGCAGCCAAGCTCTTGGGGGGAGCTACGAGCAGTACTTC
CDR3aa: CASSQALGGSYEQYF

d_gene: TRBD1
v_gene: TRBV9
len: 15
abundance: NA
j_gene: TRBJ2-7
CDR3nt: TGTGCCAGCAGCGTAGGGACAGGCTCATACGGCGAGCAGTACTTC
CDR3aa: CASSVGTGSYGEQYF

d_gene: NA
v_gene: TRBV4-1
len: 16
abundance: few
j_gene: TRBJ2-1
CDR3nt: TGCGCCAGCAGCCAAGTCGCGGGGGCCCCCCAGGATAGTCAGTTCTTC
CDR3aa: CASSQVAGAPQDSQFF

d_gene: NA
v_gene: TRBV28
len: 11
abundance: few
j_gene: TRBJ2-7
CDR3nt: TGTGCCAGCAGTTCCGACCGGGAGCAGTACTTC
CDR3aa: CASSSDREQYF

d_gene: TRBD1
v_gene: TRBV28
len: 15
abundance: NA
j_gene: TRBJ1-5
CDR3nt: TGTGCCAGCATTCGGGACAGGGTTAGCAATCAGCCCCAGCATTTT
CDR3aa: CASIRDRVSNQPQHF

d_gene: TRBD1
v_gene: TRBV12-3/TRBV12-4
len: 14
abundance: NA
j_gene: TRBJ2-5
CDR3nt: TGTGCCAGCAGTTTGACAGGGGAGTCAAAGACCCAGTACTTC
CDR3aa: CASSLTGESKTQYF

d_gene: NA
v_gene: TRBV4-3
len: 15
abundance: NA
j_gene: TRBJ1-4
CDR3nt: TGCGCCAGCAGCCAAGAACAGGTTGGAGGTGAAAAACTGTTTTTT
CDR3aa: CASSQEQVGGEKLFF

d_gene: TRBD1
v_gene: TRBV5-5
len: 16
abundance: NA
j_gene: TRBJ2-2
CDR3nt: TGTGCCAGCAGCTTGTCGGCGACAGGGTTCACCGGGGAGCTGTTTTTT
CDR3aa: CASSLSATGFTGELFF

d_gene: NA
v_gene: TRBV4-2
len: 17
abundance: NA
j_gene: TRBJ2-2
CDR3nt: TGTGCCAGCAGCCACGGAATCGTTTTTGGAGTCGCCGGGGAGCTGTTTTTT
CDR3aa: CASSHGIVFGVAGELFF

d_gene: TRBD2
v_gene: TRBV3-1
len: 16
abundance: once
j_gene: TRBJ2-1
CDR3nt: TGTGCCAGCAGCCAAGATGCACTAGCGGGATACAATGAGCAGTTCTTC
CDR3aa: CASSQDALAGYNEQFF

d_gene: TRBD2
v_gene: TRBV27
len: 15
abundance: NA
j_gene: TRBJ2-1
CDR3nt: TGTGCCAGCAGTTTAGGGGGACTAGCCGGGGATGAGCAGTTCTTC
CDR3aa: CASSLGGLAGDEQFF

d_gene: TRBD2
v_gene: TRBV20-1
len: 18
abundance: NA
j_gene: TRBJ2-3
CDR3nt: TGCAGTGCTATTGCGGTAGCGGGGGCCCGATTATCCACAGATACGCAGTATTTT
CDR3aa: CSAIAVAGARLSTDTQYF

d_gene: NA
v_gene: TRBV12-3/TRBV12-4
len: 13
abundance: few
j_gene: TRBJ1-2
CDR3nt: TGTGCCAGCAGTTTTAGAGGGGGTGGTGGCTACACCTTC
CDR3aa: CASSFRGGGGYTF

d_gene: TRBD1
v_gene: TRBV12-3/TRBV12-4
len: 17
abundance: NA
j_gene: TRBJ1-2
CDR3nt: TGTGCCAGCAGACCGGGACAGGGGGCAACCGGAAACTATGGCTACACCTTC
CDR3aa: CASRPGQGATGNYGYTF